The present entry profiles one T cell receptor (beta chain) with its context. The antigen remains unidentified. The data were obtained in a study of a mutant IDH1 vaccine in newly diagnosed glioma. Study information: The first vaccination came 4-6 weeks after radiotherapy alone, or with temozolomide cycles.

Germline-derived CDR1 and CDR2 are LNHDA and SQIVND (reference sequence). V lost 5 bases to trimming and J lost 1 base, with 18 bases between them. CDR3 size: 18 residues. Only in-frame clones appear in the TCRdb table, and some are missing; sequencing was by immunoSEQ multiplex PCR. This sample has some 30,000 clones, with approximately 88% found just once. This sample's time point: week 23, last vaccination. In the vaccine, a single dose held 300 ug of the mutant IDH1 20-mer peptide, along with topical imiquimod. The rearrangement links TRBV19 to TRBJ2-6, with D possibly TRBD1 on 6 matching bases. This clonotype was obtained from a man aged 40-55 years with glioma. The material was PBMCs, obtained from a glioma patient whose treatment included an IDH1 peptide vaccine. CDR3 in amino acids: CASSLTQGSGSGANVLTF. In DNA form, the CDR3 reads TGTGCCAGTAGTCTCACACAGGGTAGTGGGTCTGGGGCCAACGTCCTGACTTTC.